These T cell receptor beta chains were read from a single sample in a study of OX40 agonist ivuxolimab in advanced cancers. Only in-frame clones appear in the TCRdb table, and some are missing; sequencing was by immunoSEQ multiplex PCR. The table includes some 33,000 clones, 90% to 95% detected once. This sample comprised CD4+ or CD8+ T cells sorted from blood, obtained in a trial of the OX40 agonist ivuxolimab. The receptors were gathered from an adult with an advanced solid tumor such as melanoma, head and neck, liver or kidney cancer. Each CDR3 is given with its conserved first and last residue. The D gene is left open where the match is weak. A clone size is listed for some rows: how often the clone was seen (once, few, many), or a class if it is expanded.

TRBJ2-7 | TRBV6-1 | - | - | TGTGCCAGCAGTGAAGGGGCAGGGTGGTACGAGCAGTACTTC | CASSEGAGWYEQYF
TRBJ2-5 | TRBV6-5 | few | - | TGTGCCAGCAGTTACTCGAATGCCCAAGAGACCCAGTACTTC | CASSYSNAQETQYF
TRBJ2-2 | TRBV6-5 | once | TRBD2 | TGTGCCAGCGTTTCGGTAGCGGGGTGGGGGGAGCTGTTTTTT | CASVSVAGWGELFF
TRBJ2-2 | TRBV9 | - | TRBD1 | TGTGCCAGCAGCCCCTGGGACAGGGCTCACGGGGAGCTGTTTTTT | CASSPWDRAHGELFF
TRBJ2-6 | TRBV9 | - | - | TGTGCCAGCAGCGTAGATCCCGCATCCTCTGGGGCCAACGTCCTGACTTTC | CASSVDPASSGANVLTF
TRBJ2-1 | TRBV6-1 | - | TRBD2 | TGTGCCAGCAGTGAATTACTAGCGGAAAGTAAGCAGTTCTTC | CASSELLAESKQFF
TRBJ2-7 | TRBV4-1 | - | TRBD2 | TGCGCCAGCAGCCAAGTACGGGGGGGCGAGCAGTACTTC | CASSQVRGGEQYF
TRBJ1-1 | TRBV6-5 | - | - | TGTGCCAGCAGTTACTCCAGGGACAAGAACACTGAAGCTTTCTTT | CASSYSRDKNTEAFF
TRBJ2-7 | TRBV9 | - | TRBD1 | TGTGCCAGCAGCGCCGACCCAACACCGGGACAGAGCTCCTACGAGCAGTACTTC | CASSADPTPGQSSYEQYF
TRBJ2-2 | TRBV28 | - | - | TGTGCCAGCAGGGAATGGCGTAACACCGGGGAGCTGTTTTTT | CASREWRNTGELFF
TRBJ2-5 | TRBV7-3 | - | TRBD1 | TGTGCCGGCAGCTTAGCAGGGGGCCAAGAGACCCAGTACTTC | CAGSLAGGQETQYF
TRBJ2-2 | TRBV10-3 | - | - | TGTGCCACCTACTCAACGGGTGGGGGGCGGAACACCGGGGAGCTGTTTTTT | CATYSTGGGRNTGELFF
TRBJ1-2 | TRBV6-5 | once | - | TGTGCCAGCAGTTACTCTTTGTCAGTATGGGGCTACACCTTC | CASSYSLSVWGYTF
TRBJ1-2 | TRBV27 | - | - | TGTGCCAGCAGGGGGGCGTACTATGGCTACACCTTC | CASRGAYYGYTF
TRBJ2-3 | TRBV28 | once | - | TGTGCCAGCAGTCTTAGCGTACCGGGCATCACAGATACGCAGTATTTT | CASSLSVPGITDTQYF
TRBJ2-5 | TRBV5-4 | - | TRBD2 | TGTGCCAGCAGCCAAGATCGGGGGGGCCAAGAGACCCAGTACTTC | CASSQDRGGQETQYF
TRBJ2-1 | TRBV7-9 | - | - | TGTGCCAGCAGTCAAGTGGCTTTCCATGAGCAGTTCTTC | CASSQVAFHEQFF
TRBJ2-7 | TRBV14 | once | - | TGTGCCAGCAGCCAAGACGACTACGAGCAGTACTTC | CASSQDDYEQYF
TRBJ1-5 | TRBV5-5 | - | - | TGTGCCAGCAGCTTGGTTCCGGGTCCTCAGGGGAATCAGCCCCAGCATTTT | CASSLVPGPQGNQPQHF
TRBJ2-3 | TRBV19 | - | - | TGTGCCAGTGGGCTGGCGAATTTGGGTAATACGCAGTATTTT | CASGLANLGNTQYF
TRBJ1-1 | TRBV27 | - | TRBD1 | TGTGCCAGCAGTTCCCTACCGGGACAGGGAGGAAACACTGAAGCTTTCTTT | CASSSLPGQGGNTEAFF
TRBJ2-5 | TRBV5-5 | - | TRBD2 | TGTGCCAGCAGCGTTAGCGGGGGGGCCCTAGAGACCCAGTACTTC | CASSVSGGALETQYF
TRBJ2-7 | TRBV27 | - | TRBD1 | TGTGCCAGTAATTACGGGGGACAGGGCTACGAGCAGTACTTC | CASNYGGQGYEQYF